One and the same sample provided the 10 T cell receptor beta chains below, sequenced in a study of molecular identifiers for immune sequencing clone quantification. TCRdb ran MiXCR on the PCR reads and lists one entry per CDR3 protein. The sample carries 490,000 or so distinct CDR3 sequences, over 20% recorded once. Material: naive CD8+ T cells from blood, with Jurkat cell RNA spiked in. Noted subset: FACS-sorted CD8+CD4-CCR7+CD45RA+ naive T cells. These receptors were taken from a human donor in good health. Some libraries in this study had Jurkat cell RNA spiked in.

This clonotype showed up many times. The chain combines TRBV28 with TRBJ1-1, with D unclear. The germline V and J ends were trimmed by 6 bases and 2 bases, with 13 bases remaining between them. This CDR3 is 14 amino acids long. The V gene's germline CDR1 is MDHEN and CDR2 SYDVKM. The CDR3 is CASRTLDGNTEAFF. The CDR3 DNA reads TGTGCCAGCAGGACCCTAGACGGAAACACTGAAGCTTTCTTT.

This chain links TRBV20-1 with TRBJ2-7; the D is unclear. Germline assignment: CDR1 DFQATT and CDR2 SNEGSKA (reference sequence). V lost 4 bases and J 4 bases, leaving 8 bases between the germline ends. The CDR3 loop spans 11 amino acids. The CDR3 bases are TGCAGTGCTAAGCCCCTTTACGAGCAGTACTTC. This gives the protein CSAKPLYEQYF.

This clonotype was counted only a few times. The CDR3 spells CSTYQEPGTRTWFADTQYF. The CDR3 nucleotides read TGCAGTACGTATCAAGAACCCGGTACGCGAACCTGGTTTGCAGATACGCAGTATTTT. The chain employs TRBV20-1 and TRBJ2-3, with unresolved D. This CDR3 has 19 amino acids. The germline V gene encodes CDR1 DFQATT and CDR2 SNEGSKA (reference sequence). The ends were cut back, 8 bases at V and 4 bases at J, with 34 bases in the middle.

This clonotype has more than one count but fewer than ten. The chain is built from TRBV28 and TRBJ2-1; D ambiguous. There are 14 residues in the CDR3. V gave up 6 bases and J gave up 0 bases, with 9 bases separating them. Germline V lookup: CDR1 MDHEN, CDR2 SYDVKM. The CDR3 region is CASRAESSYNEQFF. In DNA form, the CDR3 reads TGTGCCAGCAGAGCAGAGAGCTCCTACAATGAGCAGTTCTTC.

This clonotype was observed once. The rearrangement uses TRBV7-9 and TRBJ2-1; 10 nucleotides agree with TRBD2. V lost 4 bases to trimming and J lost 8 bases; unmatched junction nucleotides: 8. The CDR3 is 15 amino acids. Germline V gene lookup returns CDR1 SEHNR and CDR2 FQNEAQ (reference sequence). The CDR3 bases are TGTGCCAGCAGCTCGAGACTAGCGGGCCTTTATGAGCAGTTCTTC. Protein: CASSSRLAGLYEQFF.

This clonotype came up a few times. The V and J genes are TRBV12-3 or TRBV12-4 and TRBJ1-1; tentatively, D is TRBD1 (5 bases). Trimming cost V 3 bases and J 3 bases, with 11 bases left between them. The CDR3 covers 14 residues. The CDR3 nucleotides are TGTGCCAGCAGTTTTGGGGGTCTGGACACTGAAGCTTTCTTT. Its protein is CASSFGGLDTEAFF.

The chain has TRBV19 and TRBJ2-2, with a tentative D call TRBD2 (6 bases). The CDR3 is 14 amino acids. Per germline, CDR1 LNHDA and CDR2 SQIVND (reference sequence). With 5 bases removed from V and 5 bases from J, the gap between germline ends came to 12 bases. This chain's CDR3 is CASSSMRGTGELFF. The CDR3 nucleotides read TGTGCCAGTAGTTCGATGCGGGGAACCGGGGAGCTGTTTTTT.

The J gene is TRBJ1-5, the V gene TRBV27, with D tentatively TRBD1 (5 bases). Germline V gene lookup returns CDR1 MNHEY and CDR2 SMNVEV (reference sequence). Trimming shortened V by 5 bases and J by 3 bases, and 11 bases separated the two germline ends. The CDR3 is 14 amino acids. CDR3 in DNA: TGTGCCAGCAGTCAAAAGGGGTTCAATCAGCCCCAGCATTTT. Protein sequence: CASSQKGFNQPQHF.

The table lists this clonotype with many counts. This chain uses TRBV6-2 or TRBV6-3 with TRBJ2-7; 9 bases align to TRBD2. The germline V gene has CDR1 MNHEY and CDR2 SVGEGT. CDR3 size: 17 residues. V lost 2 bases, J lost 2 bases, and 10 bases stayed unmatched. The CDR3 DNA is TGTGCCAGCAGTTACCCACGGGTAGCGGGGGAGACCTACGAGCAGTACTTC. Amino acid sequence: CASSYPRVAGETYEQYF.

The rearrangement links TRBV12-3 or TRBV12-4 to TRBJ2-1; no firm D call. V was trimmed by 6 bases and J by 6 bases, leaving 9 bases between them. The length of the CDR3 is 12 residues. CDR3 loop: CASSPSGNEQFF. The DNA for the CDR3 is TGTGCCAGCAGCCCTTCAGGCAATGAGCAGTTCTTC.